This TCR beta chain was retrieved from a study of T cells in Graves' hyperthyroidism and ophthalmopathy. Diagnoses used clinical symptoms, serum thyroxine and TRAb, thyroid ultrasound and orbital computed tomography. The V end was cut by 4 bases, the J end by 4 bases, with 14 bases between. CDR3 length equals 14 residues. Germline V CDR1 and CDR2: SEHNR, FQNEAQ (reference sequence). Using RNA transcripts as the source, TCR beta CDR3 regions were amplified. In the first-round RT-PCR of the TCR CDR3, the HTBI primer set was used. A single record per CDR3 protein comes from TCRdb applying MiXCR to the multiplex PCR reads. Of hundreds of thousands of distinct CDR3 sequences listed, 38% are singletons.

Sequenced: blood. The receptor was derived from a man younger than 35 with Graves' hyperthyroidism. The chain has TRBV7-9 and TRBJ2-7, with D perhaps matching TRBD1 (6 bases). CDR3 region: CASSSGGQLYEQYF. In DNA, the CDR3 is TGTGCCAGCAGCTCGGGCGGACAGTTGTACGAGCAGTACTTC.